The TCR beta chain under discussion was sequenced for a study of blood T cell repertoires in COVID-19. V gave up 0 bases and J gave up 4 bases; unmatched junction bases: 10. CDR1 and CDR2 (germline): SGHRS, YFSETQ. The CDR3 extends over 17 amino acids. The table came from immunoSEQ multiplex PCR; TCRdb's copy has only in-frame clones and leaves some out. There are more than 140,000 clones in the sample; around 83% occur only once, and 1.6% lies in the top ten. The receptor comes from a human donor in a cohort sampled during active COVID-19. The sequencing sample was made of peripheral blood. The rearrangement links TRBV5-1 to TRBJ1-3, with TRBD1 identical over 7 bases. CDR3 sequence: CASSLDYLDRSGNTIYF. The CDR3 coding sequence is TGCGCCAGCAGCTTGGACTATTTGGACAGGAGCGGAAACACCATATATTTT. The complete variable domain, with remaining parts taken from reference TRBV5-1 and TRBJ1-3, reads KAGVTQTPRYLIKTRGQQVTLSCSPISGHRSVSWYQQTPGQGLQFLFEYFSETQRNKGNFPGRFSGRQFSNSRSEMNVSTLELGDSALYLCASSLDYLDRSGNTIYFGEGSWLTVV.